The clone carrying this T cell receptor (beta chain) has just one count. Sequenced by immunoSEQ multiplex PCR; TCRdb stores in-frame clones only, minus some. Of 350,000 or so clones listed, about 90% are singletons. Two consecutive negative NP/OP PCR tests, clearance, or resolved symptoms defined Cohort 3 recovery. This record comes from a study of blood T cell repertoires in COVID-19. At the level of the study: The United States, Italy and Spain supplied acute and convalescent COVID-19 samples.

Source material: PBMCs or T cells enriched from blood (not recorded which). The receptor was derived from a woman aged 25 to 39 who had recovered from COVID-19.

The CDR3 region is CARMTGWNEKLFF. The CDR3 region has the DNA TGTGCCAGGATGACAGGGTGGAATGAAAAACTGTTTTTT. The chain is built from TRBV27 and TRBJ1-4; 7 nucleotides agree with TRBD1. Unmatched junction bases numbered 6, after V lost 9 bases and J lost 5 bases. This CDR3 is built from 13 residues. Per the germline V gene, CDR1 is MNHEY and CDR2 is SMNVEV (reference sequence). Full variable domain (rest looked up from reference TRBV27 and TRBJ1-4): EAQVTQNPRYLITVTGKKLTVTCSQNMNHEYMSWYRQDPGLGLRQIYYSMNVEVTDKGDVPEGYKVSRKEKRNFPLILESPSPNQTSLYFCARMTGWNEKLFFGSGTQLSVL.